Following are 2 T cell receptor beta chains from one sample sequenced in a study of T cell responses to AZD1222 COVID-19 vaccine. Sequenced by immunoSEQ multiplex PCR; TCRdb stores in-frame clones only, minus some. The repertoire holds 70,000 or so clones, with about nine tenths as singletons. The specimen was peripheral blood, collected on day 0 of AZD1222 vaccination. These receptor sequences come from an adult in good health.

The chain has TRBV2 and TRBJ2-7; possibly TRBD1 for D (6 bases). The CDR3 totals 12 residues. CDR1 is SNHLY and CDR2 is FYNNEI in the germline V gene. V lost 7 bases, J lost 5 bases, and 12 bases lay in between. The CDR3 spells CASKQGWHEQYF. The CDR3 nucleotides read TGTGCCAGCAAACAGGGTTGGCACGAGCAGTACTTC.

This chain joins TRBV29-1 and TRBJ1-2, with a weak D call TRBD1 (6 bases). The CDR3 is 15 residues long. Between the trimmed V and J ends, which lost 2 bases and 3 bases, there was a span of 16 bases. CDR1 is SQVTM and CDR2 is ANQGSEA in the germline V gene. In DNA form, the CDR3 reads TGCAGCGTTGAAACCTACAGGGTCTCCGACTATGGCTACACCTTC. It codes for CSVETYRVSDYGYTF.